This TCR beta chain was identified in a study of T cells in Graves' hyperthyroidism and ophthalmopathy. Background on the study: Peripheral blood was taken when the disease was first diagnosed, before any treatment began.

There were TCR beta CDR3 regions amplified from RNA transcripts. Using the HTBI primer set, a first-round RT-PCR was run on the TCR CDR3. One entry per CDR3 protein, called by TCRdb with MiXCR from the multiplex PCR reads. The sample has some 740,000 distinct CDR3 sequences, 12% to 15% seen once. Findings and caveats of the study: It was a median approximately six months before onset that the model predicted ophthalmopathy.

Lactation, pregnancy, other autoimmune disease or uncontrolled infection excluded patients. Used for diagnoses were clinical symptoms, serum thyroxine and TRAb, thyroid ultrasound and orbital computed tomography. This clonotype was recorded many times. The antigen remains undetermined. The sequenced sample consisted of blood. This clonotype was sampled from a woman in her late teens or twenties with Graves' hyperthyroidism.

The CDR3 DNA is TGCAGCGTTGCGGGACAGGGGACTAACTATGGCTACACCTTC. It encodes CSVAGQGTNYGYTF. The gene calls are TRBV29-1 and TRBJ1-2; 10 nucleotides match TRBD1. The germline gives CDR1 SQVTM, CDR2 ANQGSEA. V gave up 4 bases and J gave up 0 bases; unmatched junction bases: 2. The CDR3 runs to 14 residues.